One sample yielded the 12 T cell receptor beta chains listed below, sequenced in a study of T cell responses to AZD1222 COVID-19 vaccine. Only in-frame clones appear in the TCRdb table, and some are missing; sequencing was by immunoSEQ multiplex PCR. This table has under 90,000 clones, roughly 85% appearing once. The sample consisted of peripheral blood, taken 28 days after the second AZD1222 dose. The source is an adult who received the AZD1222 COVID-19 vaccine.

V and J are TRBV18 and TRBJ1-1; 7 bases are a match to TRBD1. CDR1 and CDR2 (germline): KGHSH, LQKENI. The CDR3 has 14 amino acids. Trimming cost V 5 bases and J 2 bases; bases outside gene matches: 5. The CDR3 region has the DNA TGTGCCAGCTCATCAGGGGGGCCCAACACTGAAGCTTTCTTT. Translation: CASSSGGPNTEAFF. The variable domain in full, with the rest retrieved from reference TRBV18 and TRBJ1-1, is NAGVMQNPRHLVRRRGQEARLRCSPMKGHSHVYWYRQLPEEGLKFMVYLQKENIIDESGMPKERFSAEFPKEGPSILRIQQVVRGDSAAYFCASSSGGPNTEAFFGQGTRLTVV.

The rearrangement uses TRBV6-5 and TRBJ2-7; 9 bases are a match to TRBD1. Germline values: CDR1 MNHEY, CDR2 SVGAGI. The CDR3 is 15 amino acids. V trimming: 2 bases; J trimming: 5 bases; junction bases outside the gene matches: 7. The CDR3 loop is CASSYGTGNWNEQYF. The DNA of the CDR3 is TGTGCCAGCAGTTACGGGACAGGGAATTGGAACGAGCAGTACTTC.

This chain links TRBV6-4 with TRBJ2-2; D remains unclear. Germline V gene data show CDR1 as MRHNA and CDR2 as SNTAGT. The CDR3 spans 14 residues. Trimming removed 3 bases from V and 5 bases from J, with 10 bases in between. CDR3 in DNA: TGTGCCAGCAGTGAGATGAGTGGAACCGGGGAGCTGTTTTTT. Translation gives CASSEMSGTGELFF.

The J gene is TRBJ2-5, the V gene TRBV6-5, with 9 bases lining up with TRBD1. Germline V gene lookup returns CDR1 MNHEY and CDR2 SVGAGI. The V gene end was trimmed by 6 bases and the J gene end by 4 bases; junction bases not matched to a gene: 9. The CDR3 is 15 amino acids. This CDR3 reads CASSLTGGHGETQYF. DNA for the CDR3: TGTGCCAGCAGCTTAACAGGGGGCCATGGAGAGACCCAGTACTTC.

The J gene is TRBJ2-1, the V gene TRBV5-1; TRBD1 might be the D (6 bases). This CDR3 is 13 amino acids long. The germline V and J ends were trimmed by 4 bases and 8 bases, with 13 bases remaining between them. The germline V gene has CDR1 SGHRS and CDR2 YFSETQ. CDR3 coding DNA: TGCGCCAGCAGCAGTCAGGGGTGGGATGAGCAGTTCTTC. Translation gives CASSSQGWDEQFF.

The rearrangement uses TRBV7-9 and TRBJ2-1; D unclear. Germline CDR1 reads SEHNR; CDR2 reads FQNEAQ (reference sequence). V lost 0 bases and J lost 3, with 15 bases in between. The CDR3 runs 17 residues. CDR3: CASSLALIGRIYNEQFF. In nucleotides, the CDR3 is TGTGCCAGCAGCTTAGCGCTTATAGGGCGCATCTACAATGAGCAGTTCTTC.

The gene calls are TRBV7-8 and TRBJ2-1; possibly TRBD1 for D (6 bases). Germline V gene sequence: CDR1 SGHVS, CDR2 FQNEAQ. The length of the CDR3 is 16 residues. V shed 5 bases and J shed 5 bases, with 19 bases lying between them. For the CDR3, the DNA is TGTGCCAGCAGCCGCAATTCCAGGACAGCCGACAATGAGCAGTTCTTC. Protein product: CASSRNSRTADNEQFF.

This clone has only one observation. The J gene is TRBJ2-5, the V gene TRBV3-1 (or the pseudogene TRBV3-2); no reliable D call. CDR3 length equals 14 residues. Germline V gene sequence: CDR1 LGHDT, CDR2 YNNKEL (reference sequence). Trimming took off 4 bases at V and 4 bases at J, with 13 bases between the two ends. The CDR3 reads CASSPTGRGETQYF. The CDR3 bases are TGTGCCAGCAGCCCTACCGGTAGAGGAGAGACCCAGTACTTC.

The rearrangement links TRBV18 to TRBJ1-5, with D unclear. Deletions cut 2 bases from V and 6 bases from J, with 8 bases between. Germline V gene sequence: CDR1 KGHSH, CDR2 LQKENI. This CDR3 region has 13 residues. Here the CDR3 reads CASSPGVGQPQHF. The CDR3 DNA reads TGTGCCAGCTCACCAGGGGTTGGTCAGCCCCAGCATTTT.

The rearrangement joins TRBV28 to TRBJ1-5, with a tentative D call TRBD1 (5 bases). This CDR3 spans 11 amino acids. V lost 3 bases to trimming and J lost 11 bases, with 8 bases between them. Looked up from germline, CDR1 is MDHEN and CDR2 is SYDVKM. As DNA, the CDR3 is TGTGCCAGCAGTTTCGGGGGGTCCCAGCATTTT. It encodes CASSFGGSQHF.

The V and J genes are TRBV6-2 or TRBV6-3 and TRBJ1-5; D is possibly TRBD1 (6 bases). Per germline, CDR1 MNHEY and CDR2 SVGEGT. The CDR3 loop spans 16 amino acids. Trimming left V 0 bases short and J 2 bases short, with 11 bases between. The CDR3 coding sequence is TGTGCCAGCAGTTACTCTGAGGGGGTAGGCAATCAGCCCCAGCATTTT. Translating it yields CASSYSEGVGNQPQHF.

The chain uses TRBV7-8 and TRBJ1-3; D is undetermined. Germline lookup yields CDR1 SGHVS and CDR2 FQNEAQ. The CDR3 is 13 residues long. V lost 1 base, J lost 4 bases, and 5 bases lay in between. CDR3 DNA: TGTGCCAGCAGCTTAGGTTGGGGAAACACCATATATTTT. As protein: CASSLGWGNTIYF.